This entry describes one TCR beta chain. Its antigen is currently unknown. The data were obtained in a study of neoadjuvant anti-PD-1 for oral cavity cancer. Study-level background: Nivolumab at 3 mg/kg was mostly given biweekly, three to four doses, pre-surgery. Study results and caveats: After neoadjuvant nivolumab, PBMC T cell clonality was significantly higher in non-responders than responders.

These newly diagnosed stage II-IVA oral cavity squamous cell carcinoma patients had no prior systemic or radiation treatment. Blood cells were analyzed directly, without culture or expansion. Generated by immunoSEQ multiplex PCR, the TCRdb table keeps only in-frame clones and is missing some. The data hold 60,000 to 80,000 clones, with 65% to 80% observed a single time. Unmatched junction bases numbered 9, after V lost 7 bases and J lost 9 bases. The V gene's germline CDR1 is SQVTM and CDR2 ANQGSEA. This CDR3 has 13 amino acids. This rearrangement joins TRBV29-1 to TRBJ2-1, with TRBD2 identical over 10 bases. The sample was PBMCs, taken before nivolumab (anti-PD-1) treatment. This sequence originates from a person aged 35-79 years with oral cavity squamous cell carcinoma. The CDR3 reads CSASTSGLAEQFF. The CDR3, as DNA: TGCAGCGCTTCGACTAGCGGGTTAGCTGAGCAGTTCTTC.